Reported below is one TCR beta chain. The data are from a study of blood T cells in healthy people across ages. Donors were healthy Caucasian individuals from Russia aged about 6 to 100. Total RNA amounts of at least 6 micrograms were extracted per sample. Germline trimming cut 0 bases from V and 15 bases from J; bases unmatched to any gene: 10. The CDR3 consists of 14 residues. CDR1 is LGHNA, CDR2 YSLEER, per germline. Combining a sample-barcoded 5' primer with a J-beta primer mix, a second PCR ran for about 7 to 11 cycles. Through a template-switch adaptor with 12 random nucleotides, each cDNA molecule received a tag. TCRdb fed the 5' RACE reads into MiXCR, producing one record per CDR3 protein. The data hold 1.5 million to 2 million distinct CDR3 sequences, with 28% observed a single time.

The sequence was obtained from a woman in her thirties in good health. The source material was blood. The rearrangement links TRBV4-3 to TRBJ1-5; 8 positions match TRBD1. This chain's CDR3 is CASSQDATGAFPHF. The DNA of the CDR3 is TGCGCCAGCAGCCAAGATGCGACAGGGGCCTTCCCGCATTTT.